The 32 T cell receptor beta chains presented below share a single source sample, sequenced in a study of blood T cell repertoires in COVID-19. Data came from immunoSEQ multiplex PCR; TCRdb stores just in-frame clones and leaves some out. The table has approximately 190,000 clones, 85% to 90% seen once; the top ten hold roughly 25%. The sequencing sample was made of PBMCs or T cells enriched from blood (not recorded which). The source of these receptors is a woman between 40 and 50 years old in a cohort exposed to, infected with or recovered from COVID-19 (not recorded which).

The J gene is TRBJ1-6, the V gene TRBV12-3 or TRBV12-4; D unclear. The CDR3 is made up of 13 amino acids. The CDR3, as DNA: TGTGCTACACGGAGTGCGAATAATTCACCCCTCCACTTT. Translated: CATRSANNSPLHF.

This sequence joins TRBV19 and TRBJ1-1; D perhaps matches TRBD1 (6 bases). Germline V gene lookup returns CDR1 LNHDA and CDR2 SQIVND (reference sequence). The germline V and J ends were trimmed by 3 bases and 8 bases, with 19 bases remaining between them. This CDR3 spans 15 amino acids. The CDR3 nucleotides read TGTGCCAGTAGTATCAGTACCGGCCGACAGGTGGAAGCTTTCTTT. It encodes CASSISTGRQVEAFF.

The gene calls are TRBV5-4 and TRBJ2-7; 8 positions agree with TRBD1. V was pared by 4 bases and J by 0 bases, with 9 bases of the junction left unmatched. CDR3 length: 16 residues. Germline CDR1 reads SGHNT; CDR2 reads YYREEE (reference sequence). In DNA form, the CDR3 reads TGTGCCAGCAGCGGACCGTCAGACAGGGGCTCCTACGAGCAGTACTTC. The encoded protein is CASSGPSDRGSYEQYF.

This chain joins TRBV4-1 and TRBJ1-2, with a tentative D call TRBD1 (6 bases). V lost 2 bases, J lost 0 bases, and 10 bases lay in between. The CDR3 sequence is 15 residues long. CDR1 is MGHRA and CDR2 is YSYEKL in the germline V gene. CDR3 in amino acids: CASSQSSGANYGYTF. CDR3 bases: TGCGCCAGCAGCCAATCATCAGGGGCTAACTATGGCTACACCTTC.

The chain joins TRBV6-1 to TRBJ2-7, with a tentative D call TRBD2 (6 bases). Germline V CDR1 and CDR2: MNHNS, SASEGT. The CDR3 totals 15 residues. The V end lost 0 bases, the J end lost 7 bases, and 16 bases lay between the germline ends. The CDR3 nucleotides read TGTGCCAGCAGTGAAGCGCGGAGATACCGGGGGGAGCAGTACTTC. Translating it yields CASSEARRYRGEQYF.

V and J are TRBV24-1 and TRBJ1-1, with a tentative D call TRBD1 (5 bases). V was pared by 0 bases and J by 0 bases, with 16 bases between. This CDR3 has 18 residues. Germline V gene lookup returns CDR1 KGHDR and CDR2 SFDVKD. The CDR3: CATSDLARSGRMNTEAFF. The CDR3 nucleotides are TGTGCCACCAGTGATTTGGCCCGGTCAGGGCGAATGAACACTGAAGCTTTCTTT.

The chain is built from TRBV5-4 and TRBJ1-2; maybe TRBD1 (5 bases). CDR3 length: 16 residues. Germline V gene lookup returns CDR1 SGHNT and CDR2 YYREEE (reference sequence). Trimming cost V 4 bases and J 8 bases, with 24 bases left between them. The DNA for the CDR3 is TGTGCCAGCAGCGGGGACCCGGGACTCCAAGGGATGGGCTACACCTTC. Translation: CASSGDPGLQGMGYTF.

V usage is TRBV19 and J usage is TRBJ1-5, with 8 bases aligning to TRBD1. This CDR3 contains 16 residues. With V trimmed by 6 bases and J by 6 bases, 13 bases remained unmatched. Per germline, CDR1 LNHDA and CDR2 SQIVND (reference sequence). This chain's CDR3 is CASSSLTGGWFQPQHF. The CDR3 DNA reads TGTGCCAGTAGCTCTCTTACAGGGGGATGGTTTCAGCCCCAGCATTTT.

This clone has more than one count but fewer than ten. The chain is built from TRBV6-2 or TRBV6-3 and TRBJ2-2; D possibly corresponds to TRBD2 (7 bases). The germline V gene has CDR1 MNHEY and CDR2 SVGEGT. The CDR3 totals 16 residues. The V end was cut by 2 bases, the J end by 7 bases, with 17 bases between. DNA of the CDR3: TGTGCCAGCAGTTACAGGGGGGGGCCAGATTTCGGGGAGCTGTTTTTT. Protein product: CASSYRGGPDFGELFF.

This chain uses TRBV7-6 with TRBJ1-5, with 11 positions matching TRBD1. V shed 5 bases and J 6 bases; nucleotides not matched to a gene: 6. This CDR3 has 15 residues. Germline V gives CDR1 SGHVS, CDR2 FNYEAQ. CDR3 in DNA: TGTGCCAGCAGCGGCGGGACAGGGGGATCTCAGCCCCAGCATTTT. Its protein is CASSGGTGGSQPQHF. Variable domain in full (rest from reference TRBV7-6 and TRBJ1-5): GAGVSQSPRYKVTKRGQDVALRCDPISGHVSLYWYRQALGQGPEFLTYFNYEAQQDKSGLPNDRFSAERPEGSISTLTIQRTEQRDSAMYRCASSGGTGGSQPQHFGDGTRLSIL.

This chain connects TRBV7-9 to TRBJ1-6; D is unresolved. V was clipped by 5 bases and J by 10 bases, with 18 bases between them. The CDR3 extends over 15 amino acids. Germline V lookup: CDR1 SEHNR, CDR2 FQNEAQ (reference sequence). In nucleotides, the CDR3 is TGTGCCAGCAGCGTTATTGAGGAGTTAGGATCACCCCTCCACTTT. Amino acid sequence: CASSVIEELGSPLHF.

The chain carries TRBV29-1 and TRBJ2-1; 12 bases map to TRBD2. Per germline, CDR1 SQVTM and CDR2 ANQGSEA. J gave up 0 bases and V 6 bases, and 9 bases lay outside the gene matches. The CDR3 is made up of 17 amino acids. CDR3 protein: CSVDGLAGTFSYNEQFF. CDR3 nucleotide sequence: TGCAGCGTCGATGGACTAGCGGGGACCTTCTCCTACAATGAGCAGTTCTTC.

This rearrangement joins TRBV6-6 to TRBJ2-2; weak D call: TRBD2 (5 bases). Deletions cut 0 bases from V and 4 bases from J, with 6 bases between. Germline CDR1 reads MNHNY; CDR2 reads SVGAGI (reference sequence). This CDR3 is built from 14 residues. The CDR3: CASSYSEGTGELFF. In DNA form, the CDR3 reads TGTGCCAGCAGTTACTCTGAGGGCACCGGGGAGCTGTTTTTT.

V is TRBV30 and J is TRBJ2-7; D is uncertain. CDR3 length: 13 amino acids. Trimming left V 0 bases short and J 1 base short, with 7 bases between. Germline V CDR1 and CDR2: GTSNPN, SVGIG (reference sequence). CDR3 protein: CAWSVGTSYEQYF. CDR3 DNA: TGTGCCTGGAGTGTGGGCACTTCCTACGAGCAGTACTTC.

The chain recombines TRBV5-4 with TRBJ1-6; D remains ambiguous. This CDR3 region has 14 residues. Germline assignment: CDR1 SGHNT and CDR2 YYREEE (reference sequence). The V gene lost 4 bases and the J gene lost 7 bases, with 12 bases spanning the gap. The CDR3 DNA follows: TGTGCCAGCAGCCCCACAGTAAGGAATTCACCCCTCCACTTT. Translated, it gives CASSPTVRNSPLHF.

This chain uses TRBV14 with TRBJ2-2; no clear D gene. Trimming took 1 base from V and 5 from J, leaving 8 bases between them. CDR1 is SGHDN, CDR2 FVKESK, per germline. The CDR3 covers 14 residues. DNA of the CDR3: TGTGCCAGCAGCCAAGGTTTGGCAACCGGGGAGCTGTTTTTT. Protein: CASSQGLATGELFF.

The chain joins TRBV5-1 to TRBJ1-1; D is possibly TRBD1 (5 bases). This CDR3 spans 15 amino acids. V lost 4 bases to trimming and J lost 3 bases, with 16 bases between them. Germline CDR1 is SGHRS and CDR2 is YFSETQ. The CDR3 loop reads CASSRGDGGDTEAFF. The CDR3 nucleotides are TGCGCCAGCAGCCGGGGGGACGGAGGGGACACTGAAGCTTTCTTT.

The V and J genes are TRBV5-1 and TRBJ2-1; the match to TRBD2 covers 14 bases. This CDR3 comprises 21 residues. CDR1 SGHRS and CDR2 YFSETQ come from the germline V gene. Germline trimming cut 4 bases from V and 4 bases from J; bases unmatched to any gene: 19. This CDR3 is CASSRTTGTSGSLSAYNEQFF. CDR3 sequence (DNA): TGCGCCAGCAGCCGTACTACCGGGACTAGCGGGAGTCTTTCGGCGTACAATGAGCAGTTCTTC. The complete variable domain, with remaining parts taken from reference TRBV5-1 and TRBJ2-1, reads KAGVTQTPRYLIKTRGQQVTLSCSPISGHRSVSWYQQTPGQGLQFLFEYFSETQRNKGNFPGRFSGRQFSNSRSEMNVSTLELGDSALYLCASSRTTGTSGSLSAYNEQFFGPGTRLTVL.

This chain connects TRBV2 to TRBJ2-3, with 9 bases aligning to TRBD2. V lost 4 bases and J lost 2; bases outside the gene matches: 13. The CDR3 covers 18 residues. Germline V CDR1 and CDR2: SNHLY, FYNNEI. The CDR3 nucleotides are TGTGCCAGCAGTGTCTACGCCGCGGGACTAGCTTTCACAGATACGCAGTATTTT. Translated, it gives CASSVYAAGLAFTDTQYF. The complete variable domain, with remaining parts taken from reference TRBV2 and TRBJ2-3, reads EPEVTQTPSHQVTQMGQEVILRCVPISNHLYFYWYRQILGQKVEFLVSFYNNEISEKSEIFDDQFSVERPDGSNFTLKIRSTKLEDSAMYFCASSVYAAGLAFTDTQYFGPGTRLTVL.

This clone has only one observation. The rearrangement uses TRBV4-1 and TRBJ2-1, with D uncertain. The CDR3 is 16 amino acids. V shed 4 bases and J shed 6 bases, with 19 bases lying between them. Per germline, CDR1 MGHRA and CDR2 YSYEKL. The CDR3 DNA reads TGCGCCAGCAGCCCTCCATTTGGGCCCCGATCCAATGAGCAGTTCTTC. Translation gives CASSPPFGPRSNEQFF.

The gene calls are TRBV29-1 and TRBJ2-1, with 9 positions matching TRBD2. The CDR3 is 16 amino acids. CDR1 is SQVTM and CDR2 is ANQGSEA in the germline V gene. Trimming cost V 4 bases and J 3 bases; bases outside gene matches: 10. CDR3 in amino acids: CSVGGVAGDYYNEQFF. Written as DNA, the CDR3 is TGCAGCGTTGGAGGGGTAGCGGGAGACTACTACAATGAGCAGTTCTTC.

The chain has TRBV9 and TRBJ1-1; D possibly corresponds to TRBD1 (6 bases). Trimming took off 3 bases at V and 3 bases at J, with 15 bases between the two ends. CDR3 size: 15 residues. Germline V CDR1 and CDR2: SGDLS, YYNGEE. The CDR3 here is CASSGTGKGDTEAFF. The CDR3 nucleotides are TGTGCCAGCAGCGGAACAGGGAAAGGCGACACTGAAGCTTTCTTT.

The genes are TRBV13 and TRBJ1-2; TRBD1 matches 9 bases. J was trimmed by 6 bases and V by 5 bases; bases with no gene match: 7. The CDR3 contains 14 residues. In germline, CDR1 is PRHDT, CDR2 FYEKMQ (reference sequence). The CDR3, as DNA: TGTGCCAGCAGCCAGGACAGGGGTCCGGATGGCTACACCTTC. Translating it yields CASSQDRGPDGYTF.

The chain joins TRBV2 to TRBJ2-3; TRBD2 aligns across 9 bases. The J segment lost 2 bases and the V segment lost 2 bases, leaving 5 bases of the junction unmatched. The CDR3 is 16 amino acids. Looked up from germline, CDR1 is SNHLY and CDR2 is FYNNEI. The CDR3 sequence is CASSERRGGLTDTQYF. The CDR3 nucleotides are TGTGCCAGCAGTGAAAGGCGGGGGGGCCTCACAGATACGCAGTATTTT.

The chain uses TRBV12-3 or TRBV12-4 and TRBJ1-1; D may be TRBD1 (5 bases). This CDR3 spans 13 amino acids. V was shortened by 3 bases and J by 10 bases, with 15 bases between the two germline ends. The CDR3 region is CASSLRGRVGAFF. The CDR3 DNA is TGTGCCAGCAGTTTGCGGGGGAGGGTAGGAGCTTTCTTT.

This clone was detected only once. The genes are TRBV29-1 and TRBJ1-4; D is unresolved. This CDR3 spans 16 amino acids. V was clipped by 4 bases and J by 6 bases, with 21 bases between them. Germline CDR1 is SQVTM and CDR2 is ANQGSEA. CDR3 sequence: CSVAGTETDSDEKLFF. CDR3 nucleotides: TGCAGCGTTGCGGGAACCGAAACTGACTCTGATGAAAAACTGTTTTTT.

The rearrangement links TRBV29-1 to TRBJ1-2, with D unclear. The germline V gene has CDR1 SQVTM and CDR2 ANQGSEA. Trimming took 1 base from V and 4 from J, leaving 10 bases between them. This CDR3 has 13 amino acids. The CDR3 reads CSVEGEGLYGYTF. In nucleotides, the CDR3 is TGCAGCGTTGAAGGGGAGGGCCTCTATGGCTACACCTTC.

This clone was counted at least ten times. This sequence joins TRBV5-4 and TRBJ2-4, with 7 bases that match TRBD2. Germline V lookup: CDR1 SGHNT, CDR2 YYREEE (reference sequence). This CDR3 region has 14 residues. V lost 7 bases, J lost 5 bases, and 9 bases stayed unmatched. In DNA, the CDR3 is TGTGCCAGCTCTCGGGGGGACGGTGAAAACATTCAGTACTTC. Protein product: CASSRGDGENIQYF.

V usage is TRBV2 and J usage is TRBJ1-2; TRBD1 matches 7 bases. This CDR3 is built from 17 residues. Unmatched junction bases numbered 18, after V lost 6 bases and J lost 5 bases. Germline V gene sequence: CDR1 SNHLY, CDR2 FYNNEI. The CDR3: CASRRDSPSPTGYGYTF. CDR3 bases: TGTGCCAGCAGGAGGGACAGTCCCTCTCCTACAGGATATGGCTACACCTTC.

The V call is TRBV12-3 or TRBV12-4, the J call TRBJ1-2, with 8 bases identical to TRBD1. The CDR3 is 12 residues long. After removal of 3 bases from V and 8 bases from J, the junction contained 2 bases not matched to a gene. Written as DNA, the CDR3 is TGTGCCAGCAGTTTGACAGGGGAGGGCTACACCTTC. This translates into CASSLTGEGYTF.

The chain carries TRBV27 and TRBJ1-1; D gene uncertain. CDR1 MNHEY and CDR2 SMNVEV come from the germline V gene (reference sequence). The CDR3 spans 13 residues. V lost 3 bases and J lost 3, with 8 bases in between. CDR3 region: CASSFTHYTEAFF. Here the CDR3 DNA reads TGTGCCAGCAGTTTTACTCACTACACTGAAGCTTTCTTT.

The CDR3 region has the DNA TGTGCCAGCAGAACCCAGGGGTGGGCTGAAGCTTTCTTT. This encodes CASRTQGWAEAFF. The V gene is TRBV12-3 or TRBV12-4, the J gene TRBJ1-1; D may be TRBD1 (6 bases). Trimming took off 6 bases at V and 6 bases at J, with 14 bases between the two ends. This CDR3 has 13 residues.